This section outlines one TCR beta chain sequence together with its context. The antigen is not known. PCR was performed using 60 Vbeta and 13 Jbeta primers. This table comes from immunoSEQ multiplex PCR, and its TCRdb copy is limited to in-frame clones, with some not included. The table lists about 59,000 clones, just under 75% of them singletons. This entry is derived from a study of cytomegalovirus exposure and HLA in healthy donors. Study-wide points: Productive status was seen about 90% or about 30% of the time for most TCR beta V segments in an earlier analysis. Cytomegalovirus association was listed for approximately 160 TCR beta chains.

Source material: PBMCs. This receptor was obtained from a man aged 30 to 39 in good health and CMV-seropositive.

This CDR3 is CASSVTGLTYNEQFF. The DNA for the CDR3 is TGTGCCAGCAGCGTAACAGGGCTTACCTACAATGAGCAGTTCTTC. This chain uses TRBV5-6 with TRBJ2-1; D is perhaps TRBD1 (6 bases). V lost 4 bases and J lost 2, with 13 bases in between. This CDR3 is 15 amino acids long. CDR1 is SGHDT, CDR2 YYEEEE, per germline.